A selection of T cell receptor beta chains follows, all from one sample in a study of human T cells and chemical hapten exposure. TCRdb processed the RACE reads anew with MiXCR; each CDR3 protein has one entry. The sample lists roughly 260,000 distinct CDR3 sequences, around 9.3% occurring once. The sequencing used whole blood, collected in connection with sensitization to the hapten diphenylcyclopropenone (DPC). The receptors derive from a woman aged 40-49 years with alopecia areata. Some clones in this sample may be carry-over from other donors' samples. Each CDR3 is given with its conserved first and last residue. A D gene is named only where the DNA matches it firmly. Clone size is stated in some rows and not others, as once, few, many or a class when expanded.

d_call: -
j_call: TRBJ2-5
clone_size: few
v_call: TRBV7-9
cdr3_aa: CASRTGTEETQYF
cdr3_nt: TGTGCCAGCAGGACCGGGACTGAAGAGACCCAGTACTTC

d_call: -
j_call: TRBJ2-5
clone_size: few
v_call: TRBV28
cdr3_aa: CASSSTKTQYF
cdr3_nt: TGTGCCAGCAGTTCCACGAAGACCCAGTACTTC

d_call: -
j_call: TRBJ1-5
clone_size: few
v_call: TRBV7-2
cdr3_aa: CASSPRNQPQHF
cdr3_nt: TGTGCCAGCAGCCCCCGGAATCAGCCCCAGCATTTT

d_call: -
j_call: TRBJ1-5
clone_size: many
v_call: TRBV7-8
cdr3_aa: CASSLAPGVVGPQHF
cdr3_nt: TGTGCCAGCAGCTTAGCCCCGGGGGTAGTTGGGCCCCAGCATTTT

d_call: TRBD1
j_call: TRBJ1-4
clone_size: -
v_call: TRBV5-4
cdr3_aa: CASSTTQGAANEKLFF
cdr3_nt: TGTGCCAGCAGTACGACTCAGGGGGCCGCTAATGAAAAACTGTTTTTT

d_call: -
j_call: TRBJ2-1
clone_size: few
v_call: TRBV29-1
cdr3_aa: CSAIPGKNNEQFF
cdr3_nt: TGCAGCGCGATACCAGGGAAGAACAATGAGCAGTTCTTC

d_call: TRBD2
j_call: TRBJ2-5
clone_size: -
v_call: TRBV7-2
cdr3_aa: CASSLAGGAQETQYF
cdr3_nt: TGTGCCAGCAGCTTAGCGGGAGGGGCCCAAGAGACCCAGTACTTC

d_call: -
j_call: TRBJ2-7
clone_size: -
v_call: TRBV28
cdr3_aa: CASSTSDGSYEQYF
cdr3_nt: -

d_call: -
j_call: TRBJ2-7
clone_size: -
v_call: TRBV28
cdr3_aa: CASSPSFYEQYF
cdr3_nt: TGTGCCAGCAGTCCTTCCTTCTACGAGCAGTACTTC

d_call: -
j_call: TRBJ2-2
clone_size: -
v_call: TRBV7-2
cdr3_aa: CASSFHQGNTGELFF
cdr3_nt: TGTGCCAGCAGCTTCCATCAGGGGAACACCGGGGAGCTGTTTTTT

d_call: TRBD2
j_call: TRBJ2-7
clone_size: few
v_call: TRBV12-3/TRBV12-4
cdr3_aa: CASSSHLAGTYEQYF
cdr3_nt: TGTGCCAGCAGTTCCCATTTAGCGGGAACCTACGAGCAGTACTTC

d_call: -
j_call: TRBJ2-1
clone_size: many
v_call: TRBV28
cdr3_aa: CASRASGGAYNEQFF
cdr3_nt: TGTGCCAGCAGAGCATCAGGGGGGGCCTACAATGAGCAGTTCTTC

d_call: -
j_call: TRBJ1-2
clone_size: many
v_call: TRBV29-1
cdr3_aa: CSVRSYNYGYTF
cdr3_nt: TGCAGCGTTCGAAGCTATAACTATGGCTACACCTTC

d_call: TRBD2
j_call: TRBJ2-4
clone_size: few
v_call: TRBV5-1
cdr3_aa: CASSQVAGAKNIQYF
cdr3_nt: TGCGCCAGCAGCCAAGTAGCGGGAGCCAAAAACATTCAGTACTTC

d_call: TRBD1
j_call: TRBJ2-7
clone_size: -
v_call: TRBV29-1
cdr3_aa: CSVERQGAGQYF
cdr3_nt: TGCAGCGTGGAAAGACAGGGGGCAGGGCAGTACTTC

d_call: -
j_call: TRBJ1-1
clone_size: -
v_call: TRBV7-3
cdr3_aa: CASSLVKDTEAFF
cdr3_nt: TGTGCCAGCAGCTTAGTAAAGGACACTGAAGCTTTCTTT

d_call: -
j_call: TRBJ1-1
clone_size: few
v_call: TRBV20-1
cdr3_aa: CSARGRGGFEAFF
cdr3_nt: TGCAGTGCTAGAGGGAGGGGAGGATTTGAAGCTTTCTTT

d_call: TRBD2
j_call: TRBJ2-5
clone_size: few
v_call: TRBV10-2
cdr3_aa: CASSQDPGGGGETQYF
cdr3_nt: TGCGCCAGCTCCCAGGATCCCGGGGGGGGTGGCGAGACCCAGTACTTC

d_call: -
j_call: TRBJ1-4
clone_size: few
v_call: TRBV7-9
cdr3_aa: CASSLGLVAVGVNEKLFF
cdr3_nt: TGTGCCAGCAGCTTAGGATTGGTAGCAGTGGGTGTTAATGAAAAACTGTTTTTT

d_call: TRBD2
j_call: TRBJ2-1
clone_size: -
v_call: TRBV29-1
cdr3_aa: CSGREDLYNEQFF
cdr3_nt: TGCAGCGGACGGGAGGACCTCTACAATGAGCAGTTCTTC